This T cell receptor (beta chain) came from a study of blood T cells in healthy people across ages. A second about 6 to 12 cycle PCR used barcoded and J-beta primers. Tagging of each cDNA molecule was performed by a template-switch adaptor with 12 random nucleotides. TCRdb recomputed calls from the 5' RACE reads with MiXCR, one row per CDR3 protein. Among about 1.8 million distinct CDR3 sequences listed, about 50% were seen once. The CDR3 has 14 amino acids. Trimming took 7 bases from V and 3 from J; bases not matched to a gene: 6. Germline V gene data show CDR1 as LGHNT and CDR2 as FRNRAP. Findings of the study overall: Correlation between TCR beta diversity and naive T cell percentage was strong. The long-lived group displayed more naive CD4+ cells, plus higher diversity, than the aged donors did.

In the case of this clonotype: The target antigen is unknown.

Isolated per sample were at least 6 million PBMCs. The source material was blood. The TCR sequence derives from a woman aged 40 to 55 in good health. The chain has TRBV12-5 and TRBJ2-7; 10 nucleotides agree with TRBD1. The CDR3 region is CASAPGTGDYEQYF. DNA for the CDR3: TGTGCTAGTGCCCCCGGGACAGGGGACTACGAGCAGTACTTC.